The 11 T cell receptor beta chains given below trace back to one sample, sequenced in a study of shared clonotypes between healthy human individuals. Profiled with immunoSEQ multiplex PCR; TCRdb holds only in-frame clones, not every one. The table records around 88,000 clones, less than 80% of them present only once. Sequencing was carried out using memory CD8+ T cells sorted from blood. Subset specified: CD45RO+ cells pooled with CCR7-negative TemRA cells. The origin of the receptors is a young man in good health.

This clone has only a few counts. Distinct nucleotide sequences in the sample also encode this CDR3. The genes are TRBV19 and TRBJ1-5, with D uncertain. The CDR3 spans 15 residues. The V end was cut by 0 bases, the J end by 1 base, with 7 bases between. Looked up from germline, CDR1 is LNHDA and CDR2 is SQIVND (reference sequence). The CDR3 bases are TGTGCCAGTAGTATAGATCTGGGGAGCAATCAGCCCCAGCATTTT. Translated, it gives CASSIDLGSNQPQHF.

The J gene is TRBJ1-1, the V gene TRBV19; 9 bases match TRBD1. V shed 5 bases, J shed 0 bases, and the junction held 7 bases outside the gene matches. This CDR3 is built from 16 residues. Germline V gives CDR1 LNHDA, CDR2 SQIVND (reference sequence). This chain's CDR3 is CASSVGQGLMNTEAFF. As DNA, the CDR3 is TGTGCCAGTAGTGTAGGACAGGGGCTGATGAACACTGAAGCTTTCTTT. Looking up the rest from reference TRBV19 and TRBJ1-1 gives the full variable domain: DGGITQSPKYLFRKEGQNVTLSCEQNLNHDAMYWYRQDPGQGLRLIYYSQIVNDFQKGDIAEGYSVSREKKESFPLTVTSAQKNPTAFYLCASSVGQGLMNTEAFFGQGTRLTVV.

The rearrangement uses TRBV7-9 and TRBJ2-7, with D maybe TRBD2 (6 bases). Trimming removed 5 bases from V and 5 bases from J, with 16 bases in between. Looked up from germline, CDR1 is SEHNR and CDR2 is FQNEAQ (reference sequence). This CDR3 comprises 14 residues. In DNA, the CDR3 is TGTGCCAGCAGCGGAATAAGACTAGTCAACGAGCAGTACTTC. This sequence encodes CASSGIRLVNEQYF.

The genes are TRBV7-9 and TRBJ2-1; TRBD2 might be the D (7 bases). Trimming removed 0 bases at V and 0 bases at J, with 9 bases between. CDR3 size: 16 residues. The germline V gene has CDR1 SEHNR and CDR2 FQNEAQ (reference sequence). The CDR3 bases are TGTGCCAGCAGCTTAGCGGCGGGGGCCTCCTACAATGAGCAGTTCTTC. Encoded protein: CASSLAAGASYNEQFF.

The CDR3 region has the DNA TGTGCCTGGAGTGTCATTCTAGCGGGAATTTCCTCGCAGTTCTTC. Translation gives CAWSVILAGISSQFF. V is TRBV30 and J is TRBJ2-1; TRBD2 matches 9 bases. Per germline, CDR1 GTSNPN and CDR2 SVGIG (reference sequence). The V and J ends lost 0 bases and 12 bases, in that order; junction bases with no gene match: 12. The length of the CDR3 is 15 residues.

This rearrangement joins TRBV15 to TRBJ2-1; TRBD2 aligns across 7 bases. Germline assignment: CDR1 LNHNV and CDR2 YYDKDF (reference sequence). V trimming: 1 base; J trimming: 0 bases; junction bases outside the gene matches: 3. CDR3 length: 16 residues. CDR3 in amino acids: CATSRAWGGSYNEQFF. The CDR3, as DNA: TGTGCCACCAGCAGAGCGTGGGGGGGCTCCTACAATGAGCAGTTCTTC. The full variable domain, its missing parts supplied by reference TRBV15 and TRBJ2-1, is DAMVIQNPRYQVTQFGKPVTLSCSQTLNHNVMYWYQQKSSQAPKLLFHYYDKDFNNEADTPDNFQSRRPNTSFCFLDIRSPGLGDTAMYLCATSRAWGGSYNEQFFGPGTRLTVL.

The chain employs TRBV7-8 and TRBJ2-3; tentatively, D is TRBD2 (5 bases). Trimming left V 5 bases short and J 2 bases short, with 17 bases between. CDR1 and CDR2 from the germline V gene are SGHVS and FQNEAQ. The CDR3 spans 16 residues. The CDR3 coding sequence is TGTGCCAGCAGCCTGGGGAGCTCACTATACACAGATACGCAGTATTTT. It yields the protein CASSLGSSLYTDTQYF.

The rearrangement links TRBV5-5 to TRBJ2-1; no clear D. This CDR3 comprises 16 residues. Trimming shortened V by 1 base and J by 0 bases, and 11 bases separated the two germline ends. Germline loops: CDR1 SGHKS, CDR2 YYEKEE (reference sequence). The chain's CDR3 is CASSLTQTVSYNEQFF. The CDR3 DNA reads TGTGCCAGCAGCTTGACACAGACCGTCTCCTACAATGAGCAGTTCTTC.

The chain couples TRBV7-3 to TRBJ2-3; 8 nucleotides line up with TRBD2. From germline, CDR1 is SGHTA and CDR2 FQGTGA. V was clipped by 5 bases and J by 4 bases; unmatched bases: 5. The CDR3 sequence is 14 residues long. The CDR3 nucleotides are TGTGCCAGCAGCAGAGCGGGAGACCCAGATACGCAGTATTTT. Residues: CASSRAGDPDTQYF.

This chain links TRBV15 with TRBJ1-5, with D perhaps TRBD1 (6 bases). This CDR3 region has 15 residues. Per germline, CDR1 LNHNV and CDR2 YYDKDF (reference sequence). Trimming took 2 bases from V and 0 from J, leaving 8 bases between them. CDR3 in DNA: TGTGCCACCAGCAGACAGGGGATTAGCAATCAGCCCCAGCATTTT. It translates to CATSRQGISNQPQHF.

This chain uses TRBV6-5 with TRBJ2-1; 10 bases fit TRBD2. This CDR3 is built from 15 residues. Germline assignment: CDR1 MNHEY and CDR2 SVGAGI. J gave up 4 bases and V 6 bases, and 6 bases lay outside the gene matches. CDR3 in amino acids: CASSPLAGTYNEQFF. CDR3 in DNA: TGTGCCAGCAGCCCACTAGCGGGGACATACAATGAGCAGTTCTTC.